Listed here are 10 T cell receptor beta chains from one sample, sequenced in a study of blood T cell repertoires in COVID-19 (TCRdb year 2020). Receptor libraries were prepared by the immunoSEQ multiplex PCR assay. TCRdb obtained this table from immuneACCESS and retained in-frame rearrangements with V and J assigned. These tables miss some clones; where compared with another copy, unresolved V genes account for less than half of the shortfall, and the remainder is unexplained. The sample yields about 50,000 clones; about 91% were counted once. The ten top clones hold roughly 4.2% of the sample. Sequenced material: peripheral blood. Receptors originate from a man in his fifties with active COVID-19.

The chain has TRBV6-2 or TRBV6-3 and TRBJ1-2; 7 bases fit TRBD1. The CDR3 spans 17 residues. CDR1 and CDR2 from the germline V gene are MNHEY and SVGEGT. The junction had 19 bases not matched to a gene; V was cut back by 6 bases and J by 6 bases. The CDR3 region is CASSPTPRLTGSDGYTF. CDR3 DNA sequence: TGTGCCAGCAGCCCTACCCCGCGATTGACAGGGAGTGATGGCTACACCTTC.

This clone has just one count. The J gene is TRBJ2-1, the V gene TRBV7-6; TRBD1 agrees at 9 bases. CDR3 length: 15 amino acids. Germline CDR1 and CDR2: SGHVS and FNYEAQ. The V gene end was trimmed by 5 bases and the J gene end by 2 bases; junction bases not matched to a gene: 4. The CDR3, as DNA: TGTGCCAGCAGCCTCCGGGACAGGGCCTACAATGAGCAGTTCTTC. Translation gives CASSLRDRAYNEQFF.

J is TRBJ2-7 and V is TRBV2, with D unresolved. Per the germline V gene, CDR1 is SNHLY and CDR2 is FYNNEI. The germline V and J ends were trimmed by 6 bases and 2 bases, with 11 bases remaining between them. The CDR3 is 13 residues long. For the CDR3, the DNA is TGTGCCAGCAGAGTCAGGCTGACCTACGAGCAGTACTTC. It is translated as CASRVRLTYEQYF.

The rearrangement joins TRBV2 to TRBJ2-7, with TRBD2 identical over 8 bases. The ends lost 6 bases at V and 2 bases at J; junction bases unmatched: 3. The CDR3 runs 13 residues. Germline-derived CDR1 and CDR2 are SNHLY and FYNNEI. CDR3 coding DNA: TGTGCCAGCAGGACTAGCGCCACCTACGAGCAGTACTTC. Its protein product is CASRTSATYEQYF. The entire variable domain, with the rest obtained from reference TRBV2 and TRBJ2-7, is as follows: EPEVTQTPSHQVTQMGQEVILRCVPISNHLYFYWYRQILGQKVEFLVSFYNNEISEKSEIFDDQFSVERPDGSNFTLKIRSTKLEDSAMYFCASRTSATYEQYFGPGTRLTVT.

CDR3 region: CSVPSGGLSPYEQYF. CDR3 coding DNA: TGCAGCGTTCCCTCGGGAGGGCTATCCCCCTACGAGCAGTACTTC. The rearrangement uses TRBV29-1 and TRBJ2-7; TRBD2 matches 8 bases. Germline V lookup: CDR1 SQVTM, CDR2 ANQGSEA. V lost 5 bases to trimming and J lost 2 bases; unmatched junction nucleotides: 11. This CDR3 comprises 15 residues.

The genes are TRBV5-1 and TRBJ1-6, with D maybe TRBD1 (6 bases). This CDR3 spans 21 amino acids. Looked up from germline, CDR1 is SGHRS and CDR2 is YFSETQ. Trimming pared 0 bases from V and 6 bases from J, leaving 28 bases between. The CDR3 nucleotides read TGCGCCAGCAGCTTGGTAGGGGGGGGCACCGGAGCCCCCGCATTTAATTCACCCCTCCACTTT. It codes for CASSLVGGGTGAPAFNSPLHF.

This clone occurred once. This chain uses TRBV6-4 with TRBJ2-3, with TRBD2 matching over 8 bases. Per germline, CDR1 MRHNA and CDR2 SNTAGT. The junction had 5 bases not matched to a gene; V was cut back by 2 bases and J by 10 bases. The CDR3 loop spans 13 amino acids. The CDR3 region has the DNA TGTGCCAGCAGTGACACGGCACTAGCGGCGCAGTATTTT. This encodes CASSDTALAAQYF.

The DNA for the CDR3 is TGTGCCAGTAGTATTCCGGGACAGCCCCAGCATTTT. This encodes CASSIPGQPQHF. This chain links TRBV19 with TRBJ1-5, with D unclear. Germline V lookup: CDR1 LNHDA, CDR2 SQIVND (reference sequence). This CDR3 comprises 12 residues. Trimming removed 3 bases from V and 7 bases from J, with 7 bases in between.

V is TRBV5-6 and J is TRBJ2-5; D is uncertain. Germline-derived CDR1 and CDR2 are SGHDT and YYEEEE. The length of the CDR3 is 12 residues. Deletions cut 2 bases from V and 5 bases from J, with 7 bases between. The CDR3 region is CASSFGRETQYF. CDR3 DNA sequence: TGTGCCAGCAGCTTTGGTCGGGAGACCCAGTACTTC.

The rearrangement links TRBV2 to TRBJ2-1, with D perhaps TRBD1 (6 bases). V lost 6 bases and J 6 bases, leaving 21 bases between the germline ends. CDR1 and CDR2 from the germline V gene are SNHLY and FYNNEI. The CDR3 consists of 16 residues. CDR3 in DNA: TGTGCCAGCAGGATAGGGCCTTGGGGGACAAGCAATGAGCAGTTCTTC. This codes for CASRIGPWGTSNEQFF. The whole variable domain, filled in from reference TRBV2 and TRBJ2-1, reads EPEVTQTPSHQVTQMGQEVILRCVPISNHLYFYWYRQILGQKVEFLVSFYNNEISEKSEIFDDQFSVERPDGSNFTLKIRSTKLEDSAMYFCASRIGPWGTSNEQFFGPGTRLTVL.